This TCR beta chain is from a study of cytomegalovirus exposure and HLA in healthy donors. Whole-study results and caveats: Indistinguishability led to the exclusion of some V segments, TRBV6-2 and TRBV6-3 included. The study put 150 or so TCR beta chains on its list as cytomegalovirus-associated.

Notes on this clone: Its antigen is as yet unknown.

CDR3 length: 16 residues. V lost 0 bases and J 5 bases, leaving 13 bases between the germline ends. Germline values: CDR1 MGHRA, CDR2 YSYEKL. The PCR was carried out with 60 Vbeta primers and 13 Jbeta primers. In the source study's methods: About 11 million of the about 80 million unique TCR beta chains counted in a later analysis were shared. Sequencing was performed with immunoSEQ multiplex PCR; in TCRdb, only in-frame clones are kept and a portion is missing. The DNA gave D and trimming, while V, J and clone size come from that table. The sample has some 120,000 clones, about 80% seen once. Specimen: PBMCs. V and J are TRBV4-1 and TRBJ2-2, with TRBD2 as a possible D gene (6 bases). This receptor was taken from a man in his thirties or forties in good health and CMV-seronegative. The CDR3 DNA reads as TGCGCCAGCAGCCAAGAGGCGGGGCGAGGGACCGGGGAGCTGTTTTTT. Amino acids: CASSQEAGRGTGELFF.